The sequence of this T cell receptor (beta chain) was determined in a study of T cells in Graves' hyperthyroidism and ophthalmopathy (dated by TCRdb to about 2019). At the level of the whole study: Peripheral blood was collected at initial diagnosis, before any treatment. TCR V-J signatures able to tell the groups apart were searched for in a discovery cohort of 90 to 100 patients, of whom around 42 had Graves' ophthalmopathy and some 60 had stable Graves' hyperthyroidism. Prospective prediction of ophthalmopathy was tested in an independent validation cohort consisting of roughly 19 hyperthyroidism patients and some 17 patients who later progressed to ophthalmopathy. The roughly 91 discovery patients were randomly divided into training and test sets at a 7:3 ratio. In addition, the study compared T-cell repertoires in thyroid tissue and in blood from roughly 6 Graves' hyperthyroidism patients. After blood sampling, hyperthyroidism patients were treated with methimazole at a starting dose of 30 mg daily, and ophthalmopathy patients were treated with high-dose intravenous methylprednisolone. TCR Vbeta CDR3 sequencing of approximately 140 peripheral blood samples (over 40 ophthalmopathy, under 80 hyperthyroidism and around 17 progressor patients) is reported in the paper. General study outcomes and caveats: Ophthalmopathy was separated from stable hyperthyroidism by a 13 V-J signature model, with about 88% sensitivity and approximately 81% specificity obtained in cross-validation and 80%/75% obtained in testing. No statistical method was used to set the sample size in advance, and investigators knew the group allocation. In validation, the model predicted progression to ophthalmopathy a median of 6.5 months before onset, with roughly 70% sensitivity and 72.22% specificity. Most expanded thyroid clonotypes (frequency above 0.001) were also detected in blood, a finding suggesting that blood repertoires may reflect thyroid immune responses.

The TCR beta CDR3 regions were amplified from RNA transcripts. The TCR CDR3 was subjected to a first round of RT-PCR using the HTBI primer set and the Qiagen OneStep RT-PCR kit. A second multiplex PCR round built the libraries, followed by size selection and purification. Sequencing of the libraries was done on an Illumina HiSeq2000 using paired-end 100 bp reads. Per the source publication's procedure: Raw data were processed with SOAPnuke, discarding reads with adapters, uncalled bases, mean Phred below 15, or no exact constant-primer or identifier match. High-quality paired reads were merged with COPE v1.2.5, and unique nucleotide sequences were defined as clonotypes. Clonotypes were aligned to IMGT TRBV, TRBD and TRBJ reference segments using MiTCR v1.1. The analysis was restricted to V-J combinations with a frequency above 0.0001, which together covered roughly 99% of the repertoires. A TCS score was defined as the ratio between F50 (clonal expansion) and ExV (chaos), using BLOSUM62-based TCRdist between CDR3 peptides within each V-J. Welch's t-statistics and random forest reduced around 550 V-J features to 10 to 15, which were used in a naive Bayes classifier (R e1071). TCRdb reprocessing: public reads trimmed at Q25 with fastp, clones called with MiXCR, in-frame beta chains kept. A single entry per CDR3 protein holds the most common genes and DNA from its merged rows. The V and J calls come from TCRdb's annotation, not from the publication. A total of about 400,000 distinct CDR3 sequences appear in this sample, about 14% of them only once. The top ten clonotypes cover about 20% of the sample.

Ophthalmopathy patients had moderately to severely active disease, with a Clinical Activity Score of 3 or more, a NOSPECS grade of 4 or more, and a disease duration of less than 3 months. Patients with uncontrolled infections, other autoimmune diseases, pregnancy or lactation were excluded. Diagnoses relied on clinical symptoms, serum thyroxine and TRAb, thyroid ultrasound and orbital computed tomography. Ficoll-Paque density gradient centrifugation was used to isolate PBMCs from 8 to 10 ml of fresh peripheral blood. Total RNA was extracted using Trizol reagent, and RNA quality was assessed on an Agilent 2100 Bioanalyzer. The germline V gene sets CDR1 to MDHEN and CDR2 to SYDVKM. V is trimmed back by 5 bases and J by 8 bases, and the junction contains 7 bases that no gene match accounts for. The CDR3, cysteine through phenylalanine, is 14 amino acids long. This entry keeps only the CDR3 DNA: 42 bases, framed from base 1.

This clonotype showed up many times. The target of this receptor is not known. Per-base qualities were not stored, and no clone one base away is much larger. Sequencing was performed on blood. This receptor was obtained from a woman aged 25 to 39 with Graves' ophthalmopathy. Recombination linked TRBV28 to TRBJ2-1; TRBD2 agrees with 9 junctional bases. CDR3 region: CASSADLAGDEQFF. The nucleotide sequence is TGTGCCAGCAGTGCGGACTTAGCGGGGGATGAGCAGTTCTTC.